This T cell receptor (beta chain) was sequenced during a study of PD-1 blockade in classical Hodgkin lymphoma. Clones were read by immunoSEQ multiplex PCR, and TCRdb kept only the in-frame ones, dropping some. The sample shows more than 20,000 clones, roughly three quarters of them seen only once. This clone was recorded once. The target antigen is unknown. V lost 5 bases and J lost 5, with 12 bases in between. This CDR3 spans 14 amino acids. Germline CDR1 is SGHVS and CDR2 is FNYEAQ. As for time point: cycle 4 day 1 (C4D1), after about 6 weeks of nivolumab. Brentuximab vedotin exposure varied among the patients, all of whom had relapsed after autologous stem cell transplantation. Study findings and constraints: Healthy donors reportedly exceeded newly diagnosed patients in baseline TCR diversity. Only CD4+ TCR diversity, not CD8+, had risen significantly by C4D1. Diversity similar to that of newly diagnosed patients was seen at baseline in complete responders.

This sample comprised peripheral blood mononuclear cells (PBMCs), obtained before the fourth cycle of nivolumab. The sequence derives from a human donor with classical Hodgkin lymphoma. This chain uses TRBV7-6 with TRBJ1-4, with D possibly being TRBD1 (5 bases). The CDR3 nucleotides read TGTGCCAGCAGCCCATGGGGGGGAAATGAAAAACTGTTTTTT. Amino acid sequence: CASSPWGGNEKLFF.